This entry describes one T cell receptor (beta chain). Its target is unknown. These data come from a study of PD-1 blockade in classical Hodgkin lymphoma. Overall study: Patients got intravenous nivolumab 3 mg/kg every 2 weeks. Study results and limitations: Among the patients, those starting nivolumab under 1 year after ASCT were excluded. Complete responders possessed baseline diversity comparable to newly diagnosed patients.

V lost 5 bases, J lost 0 bases, and 1 base stayed unmatched. The CDR3 runs 14 residues. Germline-derived CDR1 and CDR2 are SGHTA and FQGNSA. Produced via immunoSEQ multiplex PCR; TCRdb's table is partial and in-frame only. The data show 45,000 to 55,000 clones, around four fifths seen once. Time point of the sample: cycle 4 day 1 (C4D1), after less than 7 weeks of nivolumab. There was relapse after autologous stem cell transplantation in every patient, and there was variation in brentuximab vedotin exposure. This sample comprised peripheral blood mononuclear cells (PBMCs), obtained before the fourth cycle of nivolumab. This TCR derives from a human donor with classical Hodgkin lymphoma. V usage is TRBV7-2 and J usage is TRBJ2-3, with 8 bases fitting TRBD2. CDR3 amino acids: CASSPSGSTDTQYF. DNA for the CDR3: TGTGCCAGCAGCCCTAGCGGGAGCACAGATACGCAGTATTTT.